This TCR beta chain appears in the sequencing data of a study of T cell repertoires in cytomegalovirus infection. Study details: Indicated by public TCR beta signatures were CMV infection and matching HLA type.

Findings and limits, study-wide: Cumulative public TCR beta family frequency identified carriers of CMV plus the relevant HLA. HLA-C-restricted CMV-specific TCR beta clonotypes were dominant in the ex vivo response.

TCRdb passed the reads through MiXCR, listing each CDR3 protein once. The data show about 770,000 distinct CDR3 sequences, 25% to 35% seen once. This CDR3 has 14 residues. Trimming removed 5 bases from V and 7 bases from J; junction bases left unmatched: 5. CDR1 and CDR2 (germline): SGHVS, FNYEAQ. This clonotype has only a few counts. Its target is unknown. This specimen was cultured CD8+ T cells from PBMCs, taken from culture after CMV antigen stimulation. The sequence was obtained from a human donor in good health (CMV status not recorded). Some clones in this sample may be carry-over from other donors' samples. The chain employs TRBV7-6 and TRBJ2-1; 10 nucleotides agree with TRBD1. The CDR3 region is CASSDRGRRNEQFF. Here the CDR3 DNA reads TGTGCCAGCAGCGACAGGGGGCGCAGAAATGAGCAGTTCTTC.